This passage covers 12 T cell receptor beta chains from one sample sequenced in a study of CD8 T cells in acute hepatitis C reinfection. Repertoires were generated with immunoSEQ multiplex PCR, while TCRdb's copy carries only in-frame clones and drops some. The sample carries fewer than 40,000 clones, approximately 83% recorded once. The time point here: naive CD8 control sorted from an acute-time-point sample. Sequenced input: naive CD8+ T cells from PBMCs. The receptors derive from a woman between 18 and 29 years old who spontaneously cleared hepatitis C infection.

The rearrangement joins TRBV9 to TRBJ2-5, with TRBD1 matching over 7 bases. The CDR3 spans 14 residues. V lost 3 bases to trimming and J lost 1 base; unmatched junction nucleotides: 3. Germline CDR1 is SGDLS and CDR2 is YYNGEE. The CDR3 is CASSGGTVQETQYF. The CDR3 DNA is TGTGCCAGCAGCGGTGGGACAGTCCAAGAGACCCAGTACTTC.

The chain employs TRBV4-1 and TRBJ2-5; D possibly corresponds to TRBD1 (5 bases). V lost 1 base, J lost 4 bases, and 10 bases lay in between. CDR1 and CDR2 from the germline V gene are MGHRA and YSYEKL. This CDR3 has 14 amino acids. CDR3 nucleotides: TGCGCCAGCAGCCAAGCGTATCAGGGAGAGACCCAGTACTTC. Protein sequence: CASSQAYQGETQYF.

The chain couples TRBV29-1 to TRBJ2-1; D not resolved. The CDR3 has 12 residues. Germline CDR1 and CDR2: SQVTM and ANQGSEA. V lost 7 bases, J lost 10 bases, and 17 bases lay in between. The CDR3 protein is CSAQYDSNEQFF. CDR3 nucleotides: TGCAGCGCCCAATACGATTCAAACGAGCAGTTCTTC.

This chain links TRBV7-6 with TRBJ2-1; D is unresolved. From germline, CDR1 is SGHVS and CDR2 FNYEAQ. V lost 5 bases, J lost 6 bases, and 11 bases lay in between. The CDR3 runs to 13 residues. CDR3 nucleotides: TGTGCCAGCAGCCCCCAACCACTCAATGAGCAGTTCTTC. It translates to CASSPQPLNEQFF.

The rearrangement uses TRBV9 and TRBJ2-2; 7 bases agree with TRBD2. With 0 bases clipped from V and 8 bases from J, the junction kept 10 bases outside the gene matches. CDR1 and CDR2 (germline): SGDLS, YYNGEE. This CDR3 region has 16 residues. CDR3 residues: CASSVGLAAKAGELFF. The CDR3 DNA reads as TGTGCCAGCAGCGTAGGGCTAGCGGCCAAGGCAGGGGAGCTGTTTTTT. Using reference TRBV9 and TRBJ2-2 for the parts outside the CDR3, the full variable domain is DSGVTQTPKHLITATGQRVTLRCSPRSGDLSVYWYQQSLDQGLQFLIQYYNGEERAKGNILERFSAQQFPDLHSELNLSSLELGDSALYFCASSVGLAAKAGELFFGEGSRLTVL.

V usage is TRBV19 and J usage is TRBJ2-7; D is undetermined. The V end was cut by 5 bases, the J end by 6 bases, with 14 bases between. Germline V lookup: CDR1 LNHDA, CDR2 SQIVND (reference sequence). This CDR3 has 13 residues. CDR3 residues: CASSPSDNREQYF. DNA of the CDR3: TGTGCCAGTAGTCCTTCTGACAATCGCGAGCAGTACTTC.

The rearrangement links TRBV9 to TRBJ1-1; D call uncertain. The ends were cut back, 0 bases at V and 4 bases at J, with 7 bases in the middle. The CDR3 covers 13 residues. CDR1 is SGDLS and CDR2 is YYNGEE in the germline V gene. The CDR3 sequence is CASSVGGSTEAFF. DNA for the CDR3: TGTGCCAGCAGCGTAGGCGGGAGCACTGAAGCTTTCTTT.

V usage is TRBV27 and J usage is TRBJ2-7, with D hard to call. V was pared by 2 bases and J by 4 bases, with 6 bases between. The CDR3 covers 12 residues. Per germline, CDR1 MNHEY and CDR2 SMNVEV (reference sequence). The CDR3 bases are TGTGCCAGCAGTTTACCTGGGTACGAGCAGTACTTC. The encoded protein is CASSLPGYEQYF.

The V gene is TRBV7-9, the J gene TRBJ2-1; TRBD2 might be the D (5 bases). There are 13 residues in the CDR3. With 5 bases removed from V and 8 bases from J, the gap between germline ends came to 13 bases. Germline V gene data show CDR1 as SEHNR and CDR2 as FQNEAQ (reference sequence). DNA of the CDR3: TGTGCCAGCAGCGGACCGGGGTTGGATGAGCAGTTCTTC. Its protein is CASSGPGLDEQFF.

The rearrangement uses TRBV28 and TRBJ1-2, with 8 bases fitting TRBD1. The V gene's germline CDR1 is MDHEN and CDR2 SYDVKM. The CDR3 loop spans 15 amino acids. The J segment lost 6 bases and the V segment lost 6 bases, leaving 12 bases of the junction unmatched. CDR3 residues: CASRFTGGPYNGYTF. DNA of the CDR3: TGTGCCAGCAGGTTCACAGGGGGACCCTATAATGGCTACACCTTC.

The chain recombines TRBV27 with TRBJ2-1, with a weak D call TRBD2 (6 bases). The CDR3 spans 12 residues. Between the trimmed V and J ends, which lost 6 bases and 4 bases, there was a span of 7 bases. Per germline, CDR1 MNHEY and CDR2 SMNVEV (reference sequence). CDR3 residues: CASRGGYNEQFF. CDR3 nucleotides: TGTGCCAGCAGGGGGGGTTACAATGAGCAGTTCTTC.

CDR3 in amino acids: CASSLTLETLVNEQYF. The CDR3 DNA is TGTGCCAGCAGCTTAACCCTAGAGACTCTCGTCAACGAGCAGTACTTC. The chain recombines TRBV7-9 with TRBJ2-7; D is unresolved. The germline V gene has CDR1 SEHNR and CDR2 FQNEAQ (reference sequence). The CDR3 consists of 16 residues. Trimming cost V 2 bases and J 5 bases, with 19 bases left between them.